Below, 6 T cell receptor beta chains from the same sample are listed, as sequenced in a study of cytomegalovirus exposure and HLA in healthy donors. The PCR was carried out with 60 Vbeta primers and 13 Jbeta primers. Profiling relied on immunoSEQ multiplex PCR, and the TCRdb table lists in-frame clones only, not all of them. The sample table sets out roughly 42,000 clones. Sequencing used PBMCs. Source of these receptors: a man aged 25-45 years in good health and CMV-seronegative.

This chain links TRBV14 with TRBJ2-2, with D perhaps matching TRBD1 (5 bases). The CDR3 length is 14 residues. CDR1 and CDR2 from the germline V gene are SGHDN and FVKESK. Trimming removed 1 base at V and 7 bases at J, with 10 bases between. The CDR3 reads CASSQVSGYGELFF. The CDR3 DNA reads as TGTGCCAGCAGCCAAGTGTCAGGGTACGGGGAGCTGTTTTTT.

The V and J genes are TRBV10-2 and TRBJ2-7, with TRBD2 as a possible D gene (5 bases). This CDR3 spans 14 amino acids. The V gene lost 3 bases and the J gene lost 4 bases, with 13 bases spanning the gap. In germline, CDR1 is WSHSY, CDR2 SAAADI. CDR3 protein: CASSERSRGYEQYF. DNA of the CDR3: TGCGCCAGCAGTGAAAGGTCCCGAGGGTACGAGCAGTACTTC.

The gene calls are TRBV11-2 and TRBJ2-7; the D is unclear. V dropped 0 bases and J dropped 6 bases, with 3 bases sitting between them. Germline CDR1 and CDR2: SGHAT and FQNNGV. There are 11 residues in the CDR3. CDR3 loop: CASSLDGEQYF. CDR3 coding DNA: TGTGCCAGCAGCTTAGACGGCGAGCAGTACTTC.

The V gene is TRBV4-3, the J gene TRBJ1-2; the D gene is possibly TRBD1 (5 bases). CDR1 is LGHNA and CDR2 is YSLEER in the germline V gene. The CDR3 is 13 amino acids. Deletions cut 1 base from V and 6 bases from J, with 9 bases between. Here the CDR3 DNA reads TGCGCCAGCAGCCAAGTATCAGGGAATGGCTACACCTTC. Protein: CASSQVSGNGYTF.

The CDR3: CASGPQNTEAFF. The CDR3 nucleotides are TGTGCCAGCGGTCCACAGAACACTGAAGCTTTCTTT. This sequence joins TRBV6-5 and TRBJ1-1; D is unclear. There are 12 residues in the CDR3. V gave up 8 bases and J gave up 1 base, with 8 bases separating them. The germline gives CDR1 MNHEY, CDR2 SVGAGI.

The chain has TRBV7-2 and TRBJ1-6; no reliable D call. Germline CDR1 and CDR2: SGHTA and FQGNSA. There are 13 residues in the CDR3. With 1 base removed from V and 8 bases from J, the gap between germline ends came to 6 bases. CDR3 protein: CASSLVEDSPLHF. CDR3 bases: TGTGCCAGCAGCTTAGTGGAGGATTCACCCCTCCACTTT.